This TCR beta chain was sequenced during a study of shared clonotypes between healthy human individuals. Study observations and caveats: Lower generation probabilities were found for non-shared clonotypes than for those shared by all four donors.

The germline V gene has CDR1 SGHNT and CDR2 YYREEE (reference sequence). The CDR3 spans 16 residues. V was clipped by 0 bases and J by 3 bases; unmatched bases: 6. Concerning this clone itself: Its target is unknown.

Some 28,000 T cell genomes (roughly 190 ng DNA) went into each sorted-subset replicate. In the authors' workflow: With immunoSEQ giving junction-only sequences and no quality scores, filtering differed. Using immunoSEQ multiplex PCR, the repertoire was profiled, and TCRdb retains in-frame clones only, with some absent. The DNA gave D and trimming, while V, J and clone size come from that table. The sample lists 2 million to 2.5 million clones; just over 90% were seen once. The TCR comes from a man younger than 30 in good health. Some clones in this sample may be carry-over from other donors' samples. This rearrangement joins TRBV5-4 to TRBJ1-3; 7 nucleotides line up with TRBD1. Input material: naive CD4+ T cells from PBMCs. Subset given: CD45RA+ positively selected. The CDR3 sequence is CASSLGGGLGGNTIYF. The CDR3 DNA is TGTGCCAGCAGCTTGGGAGGGGGCCTGGGTGGAAACACCATATATTTT.